Listed here are 20 T cell receptor beta chains from one sample, sequenced in a study of human T cells and chemical hapten exposure. Time point defined: patch test 1, 2 weeks after DPC sensitization. Treatment meaning: therapeutic diphenylcyclopropenone sensitization with weekly scalp DPC. Whole blood that had not been fractionated was the source of extracted total RNA. MiXCR was run by TCRdb on the RACE reads, yielding one entry per CDR3 protein. The data contain roughly 48,000 distinct CDR3 sequences, approximately 9.9% of them singletons. The sample in question was whole blood, obtained in connection with sensitization to the hapten diphenylcyclopropenone (DPC). The receptors come from a middle-aged woman with alopecia areata. Some clones in this sample may be carry-over from other donors' samples.

The rearrangement joins TRBV5-1 to TRBJ1-5; D is possibly TRBD1 (6 bases). The CDR3 extends over 14 amino acids. Deletions cut 4 bases from V and 4 bases from J, with 12 bases between. Germline V gives CDR1 SGHRS, CDR2 YFSETQ. The CDR3 loop is CASSGPGENQPQHF. In nucleotides, the CDR3 is TGCGCCAGCAGCGGGCCAGGGGAAAATCAGCCCCAGCATTTT. Combining the CDR3 with reference TRBV5-1 and TRBJ1-5 gives the whole variable domain KAGVTQTPRYLIKTRGQQVTLSCSPISGHRSVSWYQQTPGQGLQFLFEYFSETQRNKGNFPGRFSGRQFSNSRSEMNVSTLELGDSALYLCASSGPGENQPQHFGDGTRLSIL.

This clonotype has just a few counts. The chain joins TRBV2 to TRBJ2-7, with no clear D. V lost 4 bases to trimming and J lost 0 bases, with 7 bases between them. Per the germline V gene, CDR1 is SNHLY and CDR2 is FYNNEI. The CDR3 spans 13 residues. CDR3 sequence reads: CASSAGPSYEQYF. In nucleotides, the CDR3 is TGTGCCAGCAGTGCTGGGCCCTCCTACGAGCAGTACTTC.

This clonotype was counted at least ten times. The rearrangement links TRBV6-1 to TRBJ2-1; 9 bases agree with TRBD1. The V segment lost 6 bases and the J segment 6 bases; nucleotides outside the gene matches: 3. The CDR3 totals 13 residues. The germline V gene encodes CDR1 MNHNS and CDR2 SASEGT. The CDR3 DNA sequence: TGTGCCAGCAGGGACAGGGGAACCAATGAGCAGTTCTTC. Translation: CASRDRGTNEQFF.

The sample holds a few counts of this clonotype. V and J are TRBV30 and TRBJ1-1; the D gene is possibly TRBD1 (5 bases). Germline-derived CDR1 and CDR2 are GTSNPN and SVGIG (reference sequence). The CDR3 is 13 residues long. Between the trimmed V and J ends, which lost 0 bases and 8 bases, there was a span of 13 bases. The CDR3 spells CAWSVLAGQEAFF. DNA for the CDR3: TGTGCCTGGAGTGTCTTGGCAGGGCAAGAAGCTTTCTTT.

Ten or more counts support this clonotype. This CDR3 is CASSSLYWDRGYTF. In DNA, the CDR3 is TGTGCCAGCAGTTCTTTATACTGGGACAGGGGCTACACCTTC. The chain is built from TRBV28 and TRBJ1-2; the match to TRBD1 covers 8 bases. Germline-derived CDR1 and CDR2 are MDHEN and SYDVKM. The CDR3 spans 14 residues. Trimming took 4 bases from V and 8 from J; bases not matched to a gene: 9.

In this sample, this clonotype turned up many times. This chain connects TRBV7-9 to TRBJ1-5, with a possible D match to TRBD1 (6 bases). The CDR3 totals 14 residues. From germline, CDR1 is SEHNR and CDR2 FQNEAQ (reference sequence). V was shortened by 5 bases and J by 0 bases, with 8 bases between the two germline ends. CDR3: CASSPGVSNQPQHF. The CDR3 DNA reads TGTGCCAGCAGCCCAGGGGTTAGCAATCAGCCCCAGCATTTT.

This clonotype was counted only a few times. J is TRBJ2-3 and V is TRBV5-1; unclear D gene. CDR3 length equals 14 residues. V was shortened by 0 bases and J by 7 bases, with 12 bases between the two germline ends. Germline V gene sequence: CDR1 SGHRS, CDR2 YFSETQ. The CDR3 DNA is TGCGCCAGCAGCTTGGGAGGACCGTTTAATACGCAGTATTTT. Translated: CASSLGGPFNTQYF.

The chain links TRBV7-9 to TRBJ1-2; no definite D call. The germline gives CDR1 SEHNR, CDR2 FQNEAQ (reference sequence). Trimming pared 1 base from V and 8 bases from J, leaving 14 bases between. The CDR3 is made up of 14 amino acids. The CDR3 DNA reads TGTGCCAGCAGCTTAGATGCGGGTATAGGAGGCTACACCTTC. It is translated as CASSLDAGIGGYTF.

This clonotype has at least ten counts. The J gene is TRBJ2-7, the V gene TRBV3-1; TRBD2 aligns across 7 bases. V dropped 0 bases and J dropped 1; count of bases not matched to a gene: 6. The CDR3 extends over 16 amino acids. Per the germline V gene, CDR1 is LGHDT and CDR2 is YNNKEL (reference sequence). In nucleotides, the CDR3 is TGTGCCAGCAGCCAAGAGGGACCGGGGGGTTCCTACGAGCAGTACTTC. Translating it yields CASSQEGPGGSYEQYF.

This clonotype was counted between two and nine times. The chain recombines TRBV10-2 with TRBJ2-1, with D perhaps matching TRBD1 or TRBD2 (6 bases each). Trimming removed 3 bases from V and 8 bases from J, with 14 bases in between. CDR1 is WSHSY and CDR2 is SAAADI in the germline V gene. The CDR3 runs to 14 residues. CDR3 in DNA: TGCGCCAGCAGTGAAATTATAAGGGGGGATGAGCAGTTCTTC. Protein sequence: CASSEIIRGDEQFF.

With regard to this clonotype: A much larger clone is a single base away; this may be a read error. The rearrangement joins TRBV30 to TRBJ2-3; D not resolved. This CDR3 has 13 amino acids. V lost 1 base to trimming and J lost 4 bases, with 9 bases between them. Per the germline V gene, CDR1 is GTSNPN and CDR2 is SVGIG (reference sequence). CDR3 protein: CAWSELPPDTQYF. The CDR3, as DNA: TGTGCCTGGAGTGAACTTCCACCAGATACGCAGTATTTT.

This clonotype was counted ten times or more. The chain recombines TRBV2 with TRBJ1-6; D is undetermined. The CDR3 extends over 14 amino acids. From germline, CDR1 is SNHLY and CDR2 FYNNEI. V was trimmed by 3 bases and J by 11 bases, leaving 14 bases between them. The CDR3 nucleotides read TGTGCCAGCAGTGAGGGGAGCGGGTTAACACCCCTCCACTTT. It is translated as CASSEGSGLTPLHF.

This clonotype has more than one count but fewer than ten. The chain carries TRBV5-1 and TRBJ1-3; no reliable D call. V lost 1 base to trimming and J lost 0 bases, with 8 bases between them. The CDR3 runs 15 residues. CDR1 and CDR2 from the germline V gene are SGHRS and YFSETQ. CDR3 amino acids: CASSLSTDSGNTIYF. In DNA form, the CDR3 reads TGCGCCAGCAGCTTGTCCACAGACTCTGGAAACACCATATATTTT.

This clonotype occurred many times. This chain connects TRBV29-1 to TRBJ2-3; TRBD1 is a possible D gene (5 bases). The V and J ends lost 5 bases and 4 bases respectively, with 13 bases between them. Germline CDR1 and CDR2: SQVTM and ANQGSEA. The CDR3 covers 13 residues. The DNA of the CDR3 is TGCAGCGTTAAGGGGTTCGGCGCAGATACGCAGTATTTT. It codes for CSVKGFGADTQYF.

The V call is TRBV7-6, the J call TRBJ2-1; D may be TRBD2 (5 bases). Trimming cost V 5 bases and J 7 bases, with 15 bases left between them. This CDR3 contains 14 residues. From germline, CDR1 is SGHVS and CDR2 FNYEAQ. The chain's CDR3 is CASSLQAERNEQFF. The CDR3 DNA reads as TGTGCCAGCAGCCTCCAAGCGGAGCGTAATGAGCAGTTCTTC.

This clonotype was seen only a few times. V and J are TRBV19 and TRBJ2-7, with a possible D match to TRBD1 (6 bases). The germline V gene has CDR1 LNHDA and CDR2 SQIVND (reference sequence). The CDR3 runs to 12 residues. V gave up 4 bases and J gave up 5 bases, with 9 bases separating them. The CDR3 spells CASSSTGNEQYF. The CDR3 region has the DNA TGTGCCAGTAGTAGCACAGGGAACGAGCAGTACTTC.

The sample holds many counts of this clonotype. This chain links TRBV2 with TRBJ2-7, with TRBD2 identical over 12 bases. With V trimmed by 5 bases and J by 6 bases, 11 bases remained unmatched. The CDR3 length is 16 residues. The germline V gene has CDR1 SNHLY and CDR2 FYNNEI. Here the CDR3 DNA reads TGTGCCAGCAGTTCCCAAGGACTAGCGGGATTGAGCGAGCAGTACTTC. The encoded protein is CASSSQGLAGLSEQYF.

This clonotype was counted between two and nine times. The chain employs TRBV28 and TRBJ2-7; 7 bases are shared with TRBD1. Per the germline V gene, CDR1 is MDHEN and CDR2 is SYDVKM. The junction had 13 bases not matched to a gene; V was cut back by 5 bases and J by 0 bases. This CDR3 spans 17 amino acids. CDR3 sequence reads: CASSIPTTGTDSYEQYF. The CDR3 DNA reads as TGTGCCAGCAGTATACCTACCACCGGGACAGACTCCTACGAGCAGTACTTC.

V and J are TRBV5-1 and TRBJ1-6; TRBD1 is a possible D gene (5 bases). The V end lost 0 bases, the J end lost 3 bases, and 7 bases lay between the germline ends. The CDR3 has 15 amino acids. Looked up from germline, CDR1 is SGHRS and CDR2 is YFSETQ. The DNA for the CDR3 is TGCGCCAGCAGCTTGGGCGGGGGCTATAATTCACCCCTCCACTTT. Translation gives CASSLGGGYNSPLHF.

The table lists this clonotype with many counts. This chain links TRBV7-9 with TRBJ1-6; 7 bases map to TRBD1. Germline values: CDR1 SEHNR, CDR2 FQNEAQ (reference sequence). With V trimmed by 6 bases and J by 3 bases, 5 bases remained unmatched. The CDR3 sequence is 15 residues long. The CDR3 reads CASRSWDSYNSPLHF. In DNA form, the CDR3 reads TGTGCCAGCAGAAGTTGGGACAGCTATAATTCACCCCTCCACTTT.